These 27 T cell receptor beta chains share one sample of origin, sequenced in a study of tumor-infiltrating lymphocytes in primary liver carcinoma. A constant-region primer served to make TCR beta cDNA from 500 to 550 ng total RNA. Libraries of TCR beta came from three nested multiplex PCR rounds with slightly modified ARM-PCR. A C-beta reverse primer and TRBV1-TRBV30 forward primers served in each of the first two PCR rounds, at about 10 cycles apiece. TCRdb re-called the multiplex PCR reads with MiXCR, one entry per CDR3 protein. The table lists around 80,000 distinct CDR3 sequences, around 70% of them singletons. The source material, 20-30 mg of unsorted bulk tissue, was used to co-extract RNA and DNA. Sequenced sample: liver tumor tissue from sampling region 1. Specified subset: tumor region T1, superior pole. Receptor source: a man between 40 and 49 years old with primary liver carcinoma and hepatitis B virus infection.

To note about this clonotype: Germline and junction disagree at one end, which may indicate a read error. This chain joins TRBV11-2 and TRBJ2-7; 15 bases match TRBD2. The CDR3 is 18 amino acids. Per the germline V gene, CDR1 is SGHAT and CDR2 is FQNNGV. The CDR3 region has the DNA TGTGCGAGCAGCTTATCCCTTGGACTAGCGGGAGGGGAGTACGAGCAGTACTTC. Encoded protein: CASSLSLGLAGGEYEQYF.

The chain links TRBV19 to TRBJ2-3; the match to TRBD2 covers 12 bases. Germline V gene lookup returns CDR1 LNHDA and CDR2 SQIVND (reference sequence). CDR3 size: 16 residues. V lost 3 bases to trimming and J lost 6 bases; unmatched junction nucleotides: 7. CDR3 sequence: CASSILGLAGKDTQYF. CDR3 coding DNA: TGTGCCAGTAGTATCCTCGGACTAGCGGGAAAGGATACGCAGTATTTT.

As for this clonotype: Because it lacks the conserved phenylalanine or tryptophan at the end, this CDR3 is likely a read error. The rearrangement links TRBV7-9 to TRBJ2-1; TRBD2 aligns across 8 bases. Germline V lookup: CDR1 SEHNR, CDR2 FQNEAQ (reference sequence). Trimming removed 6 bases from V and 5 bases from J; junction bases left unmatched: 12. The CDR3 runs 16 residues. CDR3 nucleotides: TGTGCCAGCAGACCCTCTAGCGGGCCCGCCCACAATGAGCAGTTCTTA. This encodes CASRPSSGPAHNEQFL.

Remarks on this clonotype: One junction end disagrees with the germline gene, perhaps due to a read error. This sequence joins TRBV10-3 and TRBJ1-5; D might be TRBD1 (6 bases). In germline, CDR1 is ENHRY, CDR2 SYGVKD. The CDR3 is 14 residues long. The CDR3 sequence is CAISPTGGDQPLHF. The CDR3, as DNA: TGTGCCATCAGCCCCACTGGGGGCGATCAGCCCCTGCATTTT.

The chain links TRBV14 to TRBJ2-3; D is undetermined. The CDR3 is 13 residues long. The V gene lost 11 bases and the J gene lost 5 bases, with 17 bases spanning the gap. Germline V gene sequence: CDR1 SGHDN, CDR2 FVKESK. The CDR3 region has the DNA TGTGCCTGCTGCCAAGTGGGATTAGATACGCAGTATTTT. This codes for CACCQVGLDTQYF.

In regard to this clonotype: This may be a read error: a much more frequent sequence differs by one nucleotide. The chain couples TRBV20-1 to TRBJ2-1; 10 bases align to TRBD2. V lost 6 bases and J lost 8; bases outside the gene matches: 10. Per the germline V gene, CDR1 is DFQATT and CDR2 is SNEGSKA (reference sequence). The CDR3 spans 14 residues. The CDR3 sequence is CSAGAGGGGDEQFF. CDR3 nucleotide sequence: TGCAGTGCCGGAGCGGGAGGGGGTGGCGATGAGCAGTTCTTC.

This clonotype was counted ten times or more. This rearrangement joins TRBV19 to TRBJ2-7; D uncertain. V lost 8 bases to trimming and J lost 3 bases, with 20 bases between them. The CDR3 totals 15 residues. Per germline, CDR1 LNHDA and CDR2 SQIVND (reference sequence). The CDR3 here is CASAPQDASRYEQYF. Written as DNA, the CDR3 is TGTGCCAGTGCCCCCCAGGACGCCTCACGCTACGAGCAGTACTTC.

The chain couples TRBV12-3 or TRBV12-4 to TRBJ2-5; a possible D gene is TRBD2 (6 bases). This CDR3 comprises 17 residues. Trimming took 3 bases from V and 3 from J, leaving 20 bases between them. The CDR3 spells CASSFPRGPAGEETQYF. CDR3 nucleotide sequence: TGTGCCAGCAGTTTCCCCCGAGGACCAGCGGGCGAAGAGACCCAGTACTTC.

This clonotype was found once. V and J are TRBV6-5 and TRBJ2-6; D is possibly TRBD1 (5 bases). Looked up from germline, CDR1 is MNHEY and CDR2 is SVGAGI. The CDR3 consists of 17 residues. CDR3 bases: TGTTTCACCTTCCGACAGATTGGTATGGGTGGGGCCAACGTCCTGACTTTC. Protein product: CFTFRQIGMGGANVLTF.

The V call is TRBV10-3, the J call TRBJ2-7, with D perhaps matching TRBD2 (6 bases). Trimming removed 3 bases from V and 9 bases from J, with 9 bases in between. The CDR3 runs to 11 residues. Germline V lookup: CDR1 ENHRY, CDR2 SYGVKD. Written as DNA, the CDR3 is TGTGCCATCAGTGAACGTAGCGGGCAGTACTTC. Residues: CAISERSGQYF.

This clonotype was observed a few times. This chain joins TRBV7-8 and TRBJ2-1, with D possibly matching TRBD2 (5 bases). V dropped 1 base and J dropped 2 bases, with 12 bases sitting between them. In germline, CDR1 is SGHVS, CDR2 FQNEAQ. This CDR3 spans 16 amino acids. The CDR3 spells CASSLGTLSPYNEQFF. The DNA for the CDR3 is TGTGCCAGCAGCTTAGGGACTCTGAGCCCCTACAATGAGCAGTTCTTC.

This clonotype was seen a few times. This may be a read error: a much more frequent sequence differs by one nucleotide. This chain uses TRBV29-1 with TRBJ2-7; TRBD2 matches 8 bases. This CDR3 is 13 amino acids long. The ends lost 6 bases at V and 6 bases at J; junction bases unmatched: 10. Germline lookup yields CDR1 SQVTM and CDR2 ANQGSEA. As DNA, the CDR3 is TGCAGCGTGGTCCGGGAGGGTACCTGCGAGCAGTACTTC. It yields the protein CSVVREGTCEQYF.

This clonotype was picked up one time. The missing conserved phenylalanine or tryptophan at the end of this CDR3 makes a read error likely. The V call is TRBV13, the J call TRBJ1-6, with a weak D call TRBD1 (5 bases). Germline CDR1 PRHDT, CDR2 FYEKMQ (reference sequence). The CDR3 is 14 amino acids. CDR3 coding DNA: TGTGTCAGCAACTTACACGCGAGGGGATCACCCCTCCACATT. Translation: CVSNLHARGSPLHI.

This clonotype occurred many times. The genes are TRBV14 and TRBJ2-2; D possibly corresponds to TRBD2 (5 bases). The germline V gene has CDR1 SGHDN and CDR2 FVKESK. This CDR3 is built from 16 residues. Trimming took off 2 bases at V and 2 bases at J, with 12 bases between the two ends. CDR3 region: CASSQSRAANTGELFF. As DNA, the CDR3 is TGTGCCAGCAGCCAATCGAGGGCGGCCAACACCGGGGAGCTGTTTTTT.

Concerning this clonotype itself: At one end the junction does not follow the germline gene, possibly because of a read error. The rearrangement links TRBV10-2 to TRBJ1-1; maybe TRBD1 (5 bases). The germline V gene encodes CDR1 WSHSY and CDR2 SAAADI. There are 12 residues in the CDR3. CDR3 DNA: TGCACCAGCAGTCATACGACAGAACCTGCTTTCTTT. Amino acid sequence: CTSSHTTEPAFF.

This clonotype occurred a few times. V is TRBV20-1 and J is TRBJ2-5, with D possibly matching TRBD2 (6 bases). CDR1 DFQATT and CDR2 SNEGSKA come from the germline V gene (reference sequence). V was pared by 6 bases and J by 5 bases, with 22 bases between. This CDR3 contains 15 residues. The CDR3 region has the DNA TGCAGTGCCCCCCTCGCGGGAAGACCGGGGGAGACCCAGTACTTC. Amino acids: CSAPLAGRPGETQYF.

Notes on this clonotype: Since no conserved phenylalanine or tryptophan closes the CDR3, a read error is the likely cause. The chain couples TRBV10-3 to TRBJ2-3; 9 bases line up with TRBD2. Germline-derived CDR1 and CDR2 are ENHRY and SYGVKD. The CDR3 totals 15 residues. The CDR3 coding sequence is TGTGCCATCAAGGGCGCGGGAGGGTCCACATATACGCAGTATTAT. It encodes CAIKGAGGSTYTQYY.

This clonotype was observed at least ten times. CDR3 DNA: TGCGCCAGCAGTGGTACCCCCCAGGGCAATGAGCAGTTCTTC. As protein: CASSGTPQGNEQFF. V gene TRBV10-2 combines with J gene TRBJ2-1; tentatively, D is TRBD1 (5 bases). Germline V lookup: CDR1 WSHSY, CDR2 SAAADI. The length of the CDR3 is 14 residues. Trimming pared 4 bases from V and 6 bases from J, leaving 13 bases between.

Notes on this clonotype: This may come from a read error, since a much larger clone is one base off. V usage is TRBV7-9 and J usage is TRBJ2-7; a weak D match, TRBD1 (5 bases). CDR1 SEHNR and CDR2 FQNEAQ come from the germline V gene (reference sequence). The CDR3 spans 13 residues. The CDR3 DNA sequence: TGTGTCAGCAGCCCCCGTTCAGGGTCCGAGCAGTACTTC. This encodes CVSSPRSGSEQYF.

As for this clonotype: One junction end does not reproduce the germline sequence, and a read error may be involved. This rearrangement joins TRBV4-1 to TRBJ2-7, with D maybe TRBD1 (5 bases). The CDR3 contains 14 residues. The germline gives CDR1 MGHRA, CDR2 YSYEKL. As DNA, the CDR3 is TGCGTCAGTAGACCAGGGCCGAGCTCCGACGAGCAGTACTTC. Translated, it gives CVSRPGPSSDEQYF.

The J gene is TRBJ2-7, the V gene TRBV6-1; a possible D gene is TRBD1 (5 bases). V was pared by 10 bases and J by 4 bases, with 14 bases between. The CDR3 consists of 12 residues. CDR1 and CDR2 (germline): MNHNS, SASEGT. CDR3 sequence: CATTSTAYEQYF. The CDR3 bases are TGTGCCACCACTTCGACAGCGTACGAGCAGTACTTC.

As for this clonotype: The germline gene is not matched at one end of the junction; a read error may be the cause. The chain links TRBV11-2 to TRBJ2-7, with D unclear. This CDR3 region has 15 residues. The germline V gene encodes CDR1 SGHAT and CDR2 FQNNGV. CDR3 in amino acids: CAGSLEYSGSYEQYF. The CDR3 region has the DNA TGTGCCGGCAGCTTGGAGTACTCCGGCTCCTACGAGCAGTACTTC.

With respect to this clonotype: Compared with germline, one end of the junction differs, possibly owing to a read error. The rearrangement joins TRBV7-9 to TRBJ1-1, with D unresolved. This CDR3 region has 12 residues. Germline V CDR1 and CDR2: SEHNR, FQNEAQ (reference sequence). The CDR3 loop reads CAGSHDGTEAFF. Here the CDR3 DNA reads TGCGCCGGCAGCCACGACGGGACTGAAGCTTTCTTT.

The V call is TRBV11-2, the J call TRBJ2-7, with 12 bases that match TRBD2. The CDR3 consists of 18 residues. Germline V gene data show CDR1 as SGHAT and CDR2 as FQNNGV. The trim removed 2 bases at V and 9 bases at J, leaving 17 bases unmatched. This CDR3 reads CASSLSVGLAGGGYMQYF. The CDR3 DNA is TGTGCCAGCAGCTTATCCGTTGGGCTAGCGGGGGGGGGGTACATGCAGTACTTC.

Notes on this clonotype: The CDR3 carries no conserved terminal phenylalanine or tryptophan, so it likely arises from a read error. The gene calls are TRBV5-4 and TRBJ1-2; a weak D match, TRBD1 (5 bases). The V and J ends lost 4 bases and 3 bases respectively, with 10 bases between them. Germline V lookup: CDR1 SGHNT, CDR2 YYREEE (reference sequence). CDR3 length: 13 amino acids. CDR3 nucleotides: TGTGCCAGCAGCGGACACTTGGACTATGGCTACACCTTA. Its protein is CASSGHLDYGYTL.

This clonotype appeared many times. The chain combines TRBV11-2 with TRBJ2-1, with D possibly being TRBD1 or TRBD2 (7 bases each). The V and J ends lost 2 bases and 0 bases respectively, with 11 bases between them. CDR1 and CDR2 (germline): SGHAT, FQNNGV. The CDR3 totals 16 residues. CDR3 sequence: CASSLRGDSSYNEQFF. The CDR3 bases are TGTGCCAGCAGCTTACGGGGGGACAGCTCCTACAATGAGCAGTTCTTC.

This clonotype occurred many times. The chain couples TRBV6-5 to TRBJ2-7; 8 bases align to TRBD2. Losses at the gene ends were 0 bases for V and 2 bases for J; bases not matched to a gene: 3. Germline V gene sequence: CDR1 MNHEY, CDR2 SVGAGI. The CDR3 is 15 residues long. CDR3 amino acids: CASSYSSGEPYEQYF. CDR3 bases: TGTGCCAGCAGTTACTCTAGCGGGGAACCCTACGAGCAGTACTTC.